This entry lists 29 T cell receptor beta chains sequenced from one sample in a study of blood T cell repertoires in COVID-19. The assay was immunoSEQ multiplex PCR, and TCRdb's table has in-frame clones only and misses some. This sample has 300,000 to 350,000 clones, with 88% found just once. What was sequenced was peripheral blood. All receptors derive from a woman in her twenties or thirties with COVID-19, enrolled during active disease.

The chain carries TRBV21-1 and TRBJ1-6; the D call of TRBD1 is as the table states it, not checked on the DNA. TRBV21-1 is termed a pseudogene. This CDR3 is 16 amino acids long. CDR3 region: CASSKQGKWAFSPLHF. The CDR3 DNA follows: TGTGCCAGCAGCAAACAGGGGAAGTGGGCCTTTTCACCCCTCCACTTT.

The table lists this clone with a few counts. The CDR3 spells CASSYRNRGYTF. Here the CDR3 DNA reads TGTGCCAGCAGTTACAGGAATCGTGGCTACACCTTC. The rearrangement links TRBV12-3 or TRBV12-4 to TRBJ1-2; a possible D gene is TRBD1 (5 bases). The germline V and J ends were trimmed by 4 bases and 7 bases, with 10 bases remaining between them. The CDR3 extends over 12 amino acids.

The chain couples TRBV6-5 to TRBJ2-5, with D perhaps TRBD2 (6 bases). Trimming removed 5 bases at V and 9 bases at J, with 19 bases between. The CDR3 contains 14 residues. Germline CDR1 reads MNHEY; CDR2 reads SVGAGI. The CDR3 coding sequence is TGTGCCAGCAGTCAACGGACTATTACTGCGTCCCAGTACTTC. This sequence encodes CASSQRTITASQYF.

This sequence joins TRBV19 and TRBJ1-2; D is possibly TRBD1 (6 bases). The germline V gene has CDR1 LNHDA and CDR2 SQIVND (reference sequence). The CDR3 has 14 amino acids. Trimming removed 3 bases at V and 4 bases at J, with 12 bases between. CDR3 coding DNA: TGTGCCAGTAGTATGGTGGGACAACCCTATGGCTACACCTTC. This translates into CASSMVGQPYGYTF. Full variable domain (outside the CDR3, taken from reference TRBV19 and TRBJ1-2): DGGITQSPKYLFRKEGQNVTLSCEQNLNHDAMYWYRQDPGQGLRLIYYSQIVNDFQKGDIAEGYSVSREKKESFPLTVTSAQKNPTAFYLCASSMVGQPYGYTFGSGTRLTVV.

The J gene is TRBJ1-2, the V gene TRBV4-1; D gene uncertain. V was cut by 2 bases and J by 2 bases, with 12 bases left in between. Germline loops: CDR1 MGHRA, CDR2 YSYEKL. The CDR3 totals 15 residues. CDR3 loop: CASSQNPAENYGYTF. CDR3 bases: TGCGCCAGCAGCCAAAACCCAGCGGAAAACTATGGCTACACCTTC.

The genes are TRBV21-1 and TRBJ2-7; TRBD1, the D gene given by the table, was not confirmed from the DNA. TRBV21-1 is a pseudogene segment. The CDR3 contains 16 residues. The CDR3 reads CASSHKGQLSSYEQYV. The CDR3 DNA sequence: TGTGCCAGCAGCCATAAGGGACAGCTAAGCTCCTACGAGCAGTACGTC.

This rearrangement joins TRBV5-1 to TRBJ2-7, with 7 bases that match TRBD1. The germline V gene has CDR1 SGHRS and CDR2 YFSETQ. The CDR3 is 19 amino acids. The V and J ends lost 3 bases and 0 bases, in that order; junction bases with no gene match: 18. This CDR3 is CASSWKTGEVNVRSYEQYF. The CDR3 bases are TGCGCCAGCAGCTGGAAAACAGGGGAAGTCAACGTCCGCTCCTACGAGCAGTACTTC. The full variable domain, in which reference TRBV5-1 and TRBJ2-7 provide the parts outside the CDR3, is KAGVTQTPRYLIKTRGQQVTLSCSPISGHRSVSWYQQTPGQGLQFLFEYFSETQRNKGNFPGRFSGRQFSNSRSEMNVSTLELGDSALYLCASSWKTGEVNVRSYEQYFGPGTRLTVT.

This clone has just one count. The CDR3 protein is CASSRQDSLGYTF. CDR3 in DNA: TGTGCCAGCAGTCGACAGGATTCGTTAGGCTACACCTTC. This chain joins TRBV2 and TRBJ1-2; D possibly corresponds to TRBD1 (6 bases). V lost 5 bases and J 8 bases, leaving 15 bases between the germline ends. The CDR3 is 13 residues long. Germline V gene lookup returns CDR1 SNHLY and CDR2 FYNNEI.

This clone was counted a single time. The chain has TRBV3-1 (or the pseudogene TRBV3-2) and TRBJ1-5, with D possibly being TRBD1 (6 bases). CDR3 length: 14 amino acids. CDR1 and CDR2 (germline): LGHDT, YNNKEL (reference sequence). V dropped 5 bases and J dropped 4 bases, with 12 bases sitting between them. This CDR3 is CASSSRDKNQPQHF. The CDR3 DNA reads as TGTGCCAGCAGCTCCCGGGACAAAAATCAGCCCCAGCATTTT.

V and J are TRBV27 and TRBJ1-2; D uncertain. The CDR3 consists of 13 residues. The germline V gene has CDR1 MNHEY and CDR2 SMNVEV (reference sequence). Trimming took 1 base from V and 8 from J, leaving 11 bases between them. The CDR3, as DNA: TGTGCCAGCAGTTTATGGGGAGGCAAGGGCTACACCTTC. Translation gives CASSLWGGKGYTF.

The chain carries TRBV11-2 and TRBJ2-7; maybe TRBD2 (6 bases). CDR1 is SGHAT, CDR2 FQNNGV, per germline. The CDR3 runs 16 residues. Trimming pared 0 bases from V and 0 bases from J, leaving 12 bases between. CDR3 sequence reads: CASSLEVAGSSYEQYV. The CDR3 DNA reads TGTGCCAGCAGCTTAGAGGTGGCCGGGAGCTCCTACGAGCAGTACGTC.

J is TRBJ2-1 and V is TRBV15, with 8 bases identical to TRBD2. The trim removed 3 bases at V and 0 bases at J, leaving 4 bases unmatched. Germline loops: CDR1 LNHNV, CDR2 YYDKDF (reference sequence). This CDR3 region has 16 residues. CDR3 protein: CATSRGRGGSYNEQFF. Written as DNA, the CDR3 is TGTGCCACCAGCAGGGGACGGGGGGGCTCCTACAATGAGCAGTTCTTC.

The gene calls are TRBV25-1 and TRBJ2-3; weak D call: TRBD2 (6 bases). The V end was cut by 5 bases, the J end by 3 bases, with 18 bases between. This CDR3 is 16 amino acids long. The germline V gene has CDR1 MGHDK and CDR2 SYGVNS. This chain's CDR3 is CASSSGSGRGTDTQYF. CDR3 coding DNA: TGTGCCAGCAGTTCAGGCTCCGGTCGGGGGACAGATACGCAGTATTTT.

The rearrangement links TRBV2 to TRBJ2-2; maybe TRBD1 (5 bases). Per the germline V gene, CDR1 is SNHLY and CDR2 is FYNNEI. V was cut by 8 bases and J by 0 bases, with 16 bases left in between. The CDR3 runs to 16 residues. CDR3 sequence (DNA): TGTGCCAGCCGCTCCCAGGGCTTAACGAACACCGGGGAGCTGTTTTTT. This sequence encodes CASRSQGLTNTGELFF.

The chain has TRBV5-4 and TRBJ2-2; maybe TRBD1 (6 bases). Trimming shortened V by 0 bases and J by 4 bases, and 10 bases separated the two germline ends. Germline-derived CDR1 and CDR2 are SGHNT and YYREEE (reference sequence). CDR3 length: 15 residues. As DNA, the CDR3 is TGTGCCAGCAGCTTGGTTCAGGGGTCCACCGGGGAGCTGTTTTTT. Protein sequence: CASSLVQGSTGELFF.

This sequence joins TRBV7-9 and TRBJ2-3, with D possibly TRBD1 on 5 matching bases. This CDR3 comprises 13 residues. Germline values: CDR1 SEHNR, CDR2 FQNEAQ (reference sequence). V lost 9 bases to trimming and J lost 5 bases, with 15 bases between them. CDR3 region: CASSLTVQDTQYF. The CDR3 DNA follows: TGTGCCAGTTCCCTGACAGTCCAAGATACGCAGTATTTT. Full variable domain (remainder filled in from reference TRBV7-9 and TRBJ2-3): DTGVSQNPRHKITKRGQNVTFRCDPISEHNRLYWYRQTLGQGPEFLTYFQNEAQLEKSRLLSDRFSAERPKGSFSTLEIQRTEQGDSAMYLCASSLTVQDTQYFGPGTRLTVL.

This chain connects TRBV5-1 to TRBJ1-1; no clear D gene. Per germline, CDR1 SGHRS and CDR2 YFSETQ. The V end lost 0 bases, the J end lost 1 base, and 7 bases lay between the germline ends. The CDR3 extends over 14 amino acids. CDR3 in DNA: TGCGCCAGCAGCTTGGATACGGGGAACACTGAAGCTTTCTTT. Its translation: CASSLDTGNTEAFF. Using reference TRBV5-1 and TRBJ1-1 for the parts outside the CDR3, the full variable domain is KAGVTQTPRYLIKTRGQQVTLSCSPISGHRSVSWYQQTPGQGLQFLFEYFSETQRNKGNFPGRFSGRQFSNSRSEMNVSTLELGDSALYLCASSLDTGNTEAFFGQGTRLTVV.

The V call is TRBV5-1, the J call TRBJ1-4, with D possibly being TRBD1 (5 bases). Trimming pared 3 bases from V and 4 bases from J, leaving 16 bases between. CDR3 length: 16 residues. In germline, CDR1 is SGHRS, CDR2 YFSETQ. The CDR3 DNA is TGCGCCAGCAGCTCCTCCACCGCGACAGATAATGAAAAACTGTTTTTT. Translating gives CASSSSTATDNEKLFF.

The CDR3 nucleotides are TGTGCCAGCAGCTGGGGGACAGGTCAAGAGACCCAGTACTTC. Its translation is CASSWGTGQETQYF. The chain is built from TRBV7-9 and TRBJ2-5; 8 nucleotides match TRBD1. Looked up from germline, CDR1 is SEHNR and CDR2 is FQNEAQ (reference sequence). This CDR3 contains 14 residues. The ends lost 4 bases at V and 2 bases at J; junction bases unmatched: 3.

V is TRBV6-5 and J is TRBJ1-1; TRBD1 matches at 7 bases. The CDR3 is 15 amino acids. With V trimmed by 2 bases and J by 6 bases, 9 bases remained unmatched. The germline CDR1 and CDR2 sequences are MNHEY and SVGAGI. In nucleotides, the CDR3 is TGTGCCAGCAGTTACGACCAGACAGGGAAGGCTGAAGCTTTCTTT. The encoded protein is CASSYDQTGKAEAFF.

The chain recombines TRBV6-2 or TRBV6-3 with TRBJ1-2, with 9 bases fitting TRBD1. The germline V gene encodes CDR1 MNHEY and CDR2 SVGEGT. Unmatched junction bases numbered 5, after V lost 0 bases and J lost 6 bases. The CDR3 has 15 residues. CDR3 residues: CASSYSTGGLNGYTF. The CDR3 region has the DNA TGTGCCAGCAGTTACTCGACAGGGGGGCTGAATGGCTACACCTTC.

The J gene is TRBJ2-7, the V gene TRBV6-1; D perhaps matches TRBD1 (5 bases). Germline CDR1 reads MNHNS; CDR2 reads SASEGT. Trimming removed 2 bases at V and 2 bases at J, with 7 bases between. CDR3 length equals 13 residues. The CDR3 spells CASSERQPYEQYV. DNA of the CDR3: TGTGCCAGCAGTGAAAGACAGCCCTACGAGCAGTACGTC.

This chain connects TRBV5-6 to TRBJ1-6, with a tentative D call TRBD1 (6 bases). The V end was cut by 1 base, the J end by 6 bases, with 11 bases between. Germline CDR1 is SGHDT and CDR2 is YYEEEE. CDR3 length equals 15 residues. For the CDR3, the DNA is TGTGCCAGCAGCTTGCTCAGGGGCTCTAATTCACCCCTCCACTTT. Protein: CASSLLRGSNSPLHF.

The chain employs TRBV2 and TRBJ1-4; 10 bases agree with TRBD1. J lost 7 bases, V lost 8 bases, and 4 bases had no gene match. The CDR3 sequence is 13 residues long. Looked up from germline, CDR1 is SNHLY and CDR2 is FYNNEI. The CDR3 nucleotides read TGTGCCAGCCGGACAGGGGGGGGTGAAAAACTGTTTTTT. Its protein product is CASRTGGGEKLFF.

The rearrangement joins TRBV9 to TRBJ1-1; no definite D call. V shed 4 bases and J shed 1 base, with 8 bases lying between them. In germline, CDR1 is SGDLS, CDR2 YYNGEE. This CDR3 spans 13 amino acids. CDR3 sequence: CASSPTTNTEAFF. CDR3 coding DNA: TGTGCCAGCAGCCCCACTACGAACACTGAAGCTTTCTTT.

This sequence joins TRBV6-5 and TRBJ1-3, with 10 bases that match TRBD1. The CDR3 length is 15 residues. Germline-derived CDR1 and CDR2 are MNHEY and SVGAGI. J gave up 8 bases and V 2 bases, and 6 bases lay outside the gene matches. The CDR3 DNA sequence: TGTGCCAGCAGTTACGGGGACAGGGGTATTGACACCATATATTTT. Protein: CASSYGDRGIDTIYF.

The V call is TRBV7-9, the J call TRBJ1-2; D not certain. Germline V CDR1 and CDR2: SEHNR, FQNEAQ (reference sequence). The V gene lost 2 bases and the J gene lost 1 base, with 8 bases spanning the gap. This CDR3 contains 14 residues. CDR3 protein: CASSLSLLNYGYTF. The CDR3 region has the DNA TGTGCCAGCAGCTTATCCCTCCTTAACTATGGCTACACCTTC.

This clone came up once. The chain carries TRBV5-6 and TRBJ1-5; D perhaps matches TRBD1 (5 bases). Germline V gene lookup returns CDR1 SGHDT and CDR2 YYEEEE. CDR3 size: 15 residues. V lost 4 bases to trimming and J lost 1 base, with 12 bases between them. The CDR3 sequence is CASSIGGISNQPQHF. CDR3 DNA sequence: TGTGCCAGCAGCATTGGGGGGATAAGCAATCAGCCCCAGCATTTT. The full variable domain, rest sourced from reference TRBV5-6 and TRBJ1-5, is DAGVTQSPTHLIKTRGQQVTLRCSPKSGHDTVSWYQQALGQGPQFIFQYYEEEERQRGNFPDRFSGHQFPNYSSELNVNALLLGDSALYLCASSIGGISNQPQHFGDGTRLSIL.

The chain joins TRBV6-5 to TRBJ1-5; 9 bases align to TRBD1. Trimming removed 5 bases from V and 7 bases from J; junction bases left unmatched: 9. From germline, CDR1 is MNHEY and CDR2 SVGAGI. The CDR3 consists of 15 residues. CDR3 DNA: TGTGCCAGCAGTCTCAGGACAGGGGCAGGGCAGCCCCAGCATTTT. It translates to CASSLRTGAGQPQHF.